The 17 T cell receptor beta chains below all came from one sample that was sequenced in a study of molecular identifiers for immune sequencing clone quantification. TCRdb called the PCR reads again in MiXCR, with one record for every CDR3 protein. The table has approximately 550,000 distinct CDR3 sequences, around 25% seen once. Sequenced material: naive CD8+ T cells from blood, with Jurkat cell RNA spiked in. Subset meaning: FACS-sorted CD8+CD4-CCR7+CD45RA+ naive T cells. Every receptor here comes from a human donor in good health. Some libraries in this study had Jurkat cell RNA spiked in.

To note about this clonotype: This sequence may be a read error, since a much larger clone differs from it by one base. The chain couples TRBV5-3 to TRBJ2-3; possible D gene TRBD2, 6 bases. TRBV5-3 is marked as an open reading frame, function uncertain. The germline V and J ends were trimmed by 8 bases and 6 bases, with 22 bases remaining between them. The CDR3 loop spans 15 amino acids. The CDR3 nucleotides are TGTGCCAGCAGCCCCGCACGGGGGAGCGGCGATACGCAGTATTTT. It translates to CASSPARGSGDTQYF.

CDR3 residues: CASSFTEGYNEQFF. DNA of the CDR3: TGTGCCAGCAGCTTTACCGAGGGGTACAATGAGCAGTTCTTC. This rearrangement joins TRBV7-9 to TRBJ2-1, with D perhaps matching TRBD1 or TRBD2 (5 bases each). Germline lookup yields CDR1 SEHNR and CDR2 FQNEAQ (reference sequence). Trimming took 3 bases from V and 4 from J, leaving 10 bases between them. The CDR3 length is 14 residues.

This clonotype occurred a few times. The V gene is TRBV6-6, the J gene TRBJ2-1, with 13 bases that match TRBD2. The CDR3 loop spans 13 amino acids. V trimming: 8 bases; J trimming: 9 bases; junction bases outside the gene matches: 4. CDR1 MNHNY and CDR2 SVGAGI come from the germline V gene (reference sequence). This chain's CDR3 is CASAGLAGTEQFF. The CDR3, as DNA: TGTGCCAGCGCGGGACTAGCGGGGACTGAGCAGTTCTTC.

With respect to this clonotype: The junction departs from the called germline gene at one end, perhaps through a read error. The gene calls are TRBV4-2 and TRBJ2-3, with D tentatively TRBD2 (5 bases). Germline V lookup: CDR1 LGHNA, CDR2 YNFKEQ. The CDR3 has 17 residues. CDR3 residues: CASGQVPVGEGTDTQYF. In nucleotides, the CDR3 is TGTGCCAGCGGCCAAGTCCCGGTGGGAGAGGGCACAGATACGCAGTATTTT.

A note on this clonotype: The junction departs from germline at one end; a sequencing error may be responsible. This chain links TRBV5-1 with TRBJ2-1; 9 positions match TRBD2. CDR3 length: 18 amino acids. The germline CDR1 and CDR2 sequences are SGHRS and YFSETQ. CDR3 residues: CASSLLYPGGGAYNEQCF. The CDR3 bases are TGCGCCAGCAGCCTTTTATACCCTGGCGGGGGGGCCTACAATGAGCAGTGCTTC.

This clonotype was observed a handful of times. This rearrangement joins TRBV28 to TRBJ2-3; D may be TRBD1 or TRBD2 (5 bases each). The length of the CDR3 is 15 residues. Germline V gene sequence: CDR1 MDHEN, CDR2 SYDVKM. V was cut by 6 bases and J by 7 bases, with 20 bases left in between. The CDR3, as DNA: TGTGCCAGCAGGTTCCGGGACGAGAACAGTTATACGCAGTATTTT. The encoded protein is CASRFRDENSYTQYF.

As regards this clonotype: A much larger clonotype is one base distant, so this may be a read error. This chain uses TRBV4-2 with TRBJ2-7; TRBD2 agrees at 8 bases. Germline values: CDR1 LGHNA, CDR2 YNFKEQ. This CDR3 spans 15 amino acids. In nucleotides, the CDR3 is TGTGCCAGCCGCCAAGTTCCCGGGGGGGCCTACGAGCAGTACTTC. It translates to CASRQVPGGAYEQYF.

Details on this clonotype: A clone one base away is much larger, so this may be a read error. The gene calls are TRBV28 and TRBJ2-7, with 9 positions matching TRBD2. The CDR3 sequence is 16 residues long. J was trimmed by 3 bases and V by 5 bases; bases with no gene match: 11. Germline V gives CDR1 MDHEN, CDR2 SYDVKM. CDR3 sequence (DNA): TGTGCCAGCAGTCCACCCTTAGGGACTAGCAACTACGAGCAGTACTTC. It codes for CASSPPLGTSNYEQYF.

This clonotype was observed at least ten times. This chain joins TRBV7-6 and TRBJ2-6; weak D call: TRBD1 (6 bases). Deletions cut 1 base from V and 0 bases from J, with 13 bases between. CDR1 SGHVS and CDR2 FNYEAQ come from the germline V gene. The CDR3 spans 18 residues. This CDR3 is CASSLVPPGDSGANVLTF. The CDR3 nucleotides are TGTGCCAGCAGCTTAGTCCCCCCAGGGGACTCTGGGGCCAACGTCCTGACTTTC. Complete variable domain (other parts from reference TRBV7-6 and TRBJ2-6): GAGVSQSPRYKVTKRGQDVALRCDPISGHVSLYWYRQALGQGPEFLTYFNYEAQQDKSGLPNDRFSAERPEGSISTLTIQRTEQRDSAMYRCASSLVPPGDSGANVLTFGAGSRLTVL.

Only a few counts were recorded for this clonotype. The chain employs TRBV2 and TRBJ1-5, with a weak D call TRBD1 (5 bases). This CDR3 has 14 residues. Deletions cut 6 bases from V and 9 bases from J, with 18 bases between. Germline lookup yields CDR1 SNHLY and CDR2 FYNNEI. Here the CDR3 reads CASRQDSLKGPQHF. The CDR3 coding sequence is TGTGCCAGCAGACAGGACTCCCTTAAAGGGCCCCAGCATTTT.

This clonotype was detected ten times or more. Here the CDR3 DNA reads TGTGCCAGCAGCCAGGGATCGACAGGGTCCTACGAGCAGTACTTC. Its translation: CASSQGSTGSYEQYF. The rearrangement joins TRBV7-9 to TRBJ2-7; 7 bases line up with TRBD1. CDR1 SEHNR and CDR2 FQNEAQ come from the germline V gene (reference sequence). This CDR3 is 15 amino acids long. The junction had 8 bases not matched to a gene; V was cut back by 5 bases and J by 1 base.

This clonotype occurred many times. The chain carries TRBV24-1 and TRBJ2-1; 11 nucleotides align to TRBD2. The CDR3 totals 18 residues. Unmatched junction bases numbered 7, after V lost 2 bases and J lost 2 bases. The germline CDR1 and CDR2 sequences are KGHDR and SFDVKD. The CDR3 DNA sequence: TGTGCCACCAGTGATTCTACCGGACTAGCGGGCCCCTACAATGAGCAGTTCTTC. Translating gives CATSDSTGLAGPYNEQFF.

A note on this clonotype: A much larger clone differs by one base, so this may be a read error. As the CDR3 is not closed by the conserved phenylalanine or tryptophan, this likely results from a read error. The genes are TRBV7-2 and TRBJ2-1; D is unclear. Germline CDR1 reads SGHTA; CDR2 reads FQGNSA. This CDR3 region has 16 residues. V gave up 2 bases and J gave up 3 bases, with 14 bases separating them. CDR3 protein: CASSLNPVTVYNEQFY. The CDR3 DNA reads as TGTGCCAGCAGCTTAAACCCGGTGACTGTCTACAATGAGCAGTTCTAC.

This clonotype was counted many times. V usage is TRBV7-8 and J usage is TRBJ2-7; TRBD1 might be the D (5 bases). The V end lost 5 bases, the J end lost 0 bases, and 8 bases lay between the germline ends. The CDR3 sequence is 13 residues long. The germline V gene has CDR1 SGHVS and CDR2 FQNEAQ. CDR3 sequence reads: CASSPQDSYEQYF. For the CDR3, the DNA is TGTGCCAGCAGCCCACAGGACTCCTACGAGCAGTACTTC. The complete variable domain, with remaining parts taken from reference TRBV7-8 and TRBJ2-7, reads GAGVSQSPRYKVAKRGQDVALRCDPISGHVSLFWYQQALGQGPEFLTYFQNEAQLDKSGLPSDRFFAERPEGSVSTLKIQRTQQEDSAVYLCASSPQDSYEQYFGPGTRLTVT.

Concerning this clonotype: A single base separates this from a much larger clone, so it may be a read error. V gene TRBV4-3 combines with J gene TRBJ2-1; D is perhaps TRBD2 (5 bases). This CDR3 has 14 residues. CDR1 and CDR2 (germline): LGHNA, YSLEER. V lost 4 bases, J lost 12 bases, and 19 bases lay in between. The CDR3 coding sequence is TGCGCCAGCAGCCTAACCGGGATTGACCCTCGGCAGTTCTTC. It specifies CASSLTGIDPRQFF.

This clonotype was recorded at least ten times. This rearrangement joins TRBV7-6 to TRBJ2-3; D is possibly TRBD1 (6 bases). V was pared by 1 base and J by 6 bases, with 11 bases between. Germline V CDR1 and CDR2: SGHVS, FNYEAQ. The CDR3 runs 14 residues. CDR3 protein: CASSLVAGADTQYF. As DNA, the CDR3 is TGTGCCAGCAGCTTAGTCGCAGGGGCCGATACGCAGTATTTT.

CDR3: CASSPKTGANTEAFF. The CDR3 DNA reads as TGTGCCAGCAGCCCGAAGACAGGGGCGAACACTGAAGCTTTCTTT. The chain uses TRBV11-3 and TRBJ1-1, with 8 bases matching TRBD1. Germline V gene data show CDR1 as SGHNT and CDR2 as YENEEA. J was trimmed by 1 base and V by 5 bases; bases with no gene match: 6. The CDR3 totals 15 residues.